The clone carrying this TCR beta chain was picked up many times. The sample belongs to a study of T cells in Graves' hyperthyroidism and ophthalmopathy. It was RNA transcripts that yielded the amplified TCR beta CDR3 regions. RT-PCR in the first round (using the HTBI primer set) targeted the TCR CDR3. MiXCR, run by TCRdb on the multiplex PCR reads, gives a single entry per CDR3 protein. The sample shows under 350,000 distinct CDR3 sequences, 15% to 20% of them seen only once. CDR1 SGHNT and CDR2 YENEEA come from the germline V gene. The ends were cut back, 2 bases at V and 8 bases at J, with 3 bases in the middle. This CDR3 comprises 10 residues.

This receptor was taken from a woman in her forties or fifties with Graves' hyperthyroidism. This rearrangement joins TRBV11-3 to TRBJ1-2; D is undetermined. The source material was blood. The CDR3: CASSLSGYTF. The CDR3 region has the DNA TGTGCCAGCAGCTTATCCGGCTACACCTTC.